These 10 T cell receptor beta chains share one sample of origin, sequenced in a study of OX40 agonist ivuxolimab in advanced cancers. Profiled with immunoSEQ multiplex PCR; TCRdb holds only in-frame clones, not every one. The repertoire holds 94,000 or so clones, with about 84% as singletons. The specimen was CD4+ or CD8+ T cells sorted from blood, collected in a trial of the OX40 agonist ivuxolimab. The receptors here all came from an adult with an advanced solid tumor such as melanoma, head and neck, liver or kidney cancer.

V and J are TRBV10-3 and TRBJ2-6; 10 bases line up with TRBD1. The CDR3 is 15 residues long. CDR1 and CDR2 from the germline V gene are ENHRY and SYGVKD. Unmatched junction bases numbered 5, after V lost 10 bases and J lost 2 bases. CDR3 bases: TGTGCCAGCCGGGACAGGGGTACTGGGGCCAACGTCCTGACTTTC. Its translation is CASRDRGTGANVLTF.

CDR3 DNA sequence: TGTGCCAGCAGCTTGGACAGTAACTATGGCTACACCTTC. This sequence encodes CASSLDSNYGYTF. This chain links TRBV5-4 with TRBJ1-2, with D uncertain. The CDR3 is 13 residues long. CDR1 SGHNT and CDR2 YYREEE come from the germline V gene (reference sequence). Trimming shortened V by 0 bases and J by 1 base, and 4 bases separated the two germline ends. The whole variable domain, remainder taken from reference TRBV5-4 and TRBJ1-2, is ETGVTQSPTHLIKTRGQQVTLRCSSQSGHNTVSWYQQALGQGPQFIFQYYREEENGRGNFPPRFSGLQFPNYSSELNVNALELDDSALYLCASSLDSNYGYTFGSGTRLTVV.

The rearrangement uses TRBV7-3 and TRBJ2-3; 10 bases map to TRBD2. The germline CDR1 and CDR2 sequences are SGHTA and FQGTGA. V was pared by 5 bases and J by 1 base, with 9 bases of the junction left unmatched. The CDR3 loop spans 17 amino acids. Here the CDR3 reads CASSPALAGSGTDTQYF. The DNA for the CDR3 is TGTGCCAGCAGCCCCGCACTAGCGGGGTCCGGCACAGATACGCAGTATTTT. The full variable domain, completed using reference TRBV7-3 and TRBJ2-3, is GAGVSQTPSNKVTEKGKYVELRCDPISGHTALYWYRQSLGQGPEFLIYFQGTGAADDSGLPNDRFFAVRPEGSVSTLKIQRTERGDSAVYLCASSPALAGSGTDTQYFGPGTRLTVL.

The gene calls are TRBV4-2 and TRBJ2-1; 8 positions match TRBD2. This CDR3 has 13 residues. V lost 4 bases to trimming and J lost 7 bases; unmatched junction nucleotides: 3. Germline V gene sequence: CDR1 LGHNA, CDR2 YNFKEQ. DNA of the CDR3: TGTGCCAGCAGCCTGGGACTAGATAATGAGCAGTTCTTC. It translates to CASSLGLDNEQFF.

This clone occurred many times. This chain uses TRBV2 with TRBJ1-5; the D is unclear. Germline CDR1 SNHLY, CDR2 FYNNEI. V lost 6 bases and J lost 7, with 16 bases in between. CDR3 length: 14 residues. In DNA form, the CDR3 reads TGTGCCAGCAGATCCGCTGAAGAGAACCAGCCCCAGCATTTT. It encodes CASRSAEENQPQHF.

V usage is TRBV11-2 and J usage is TRBJ2-5; TRBD1 is a possible D gene (6 bases). CDR1 is SGHAT, CDR2 FQNNGV, per germline. This CDR3 is 14 amino acids long. V was pared by 2 bases and J by 5 bases, with 12 bases between. CDR3 protein: CASSLSQGQETQYF. CDR3 in DNA: TGTGCCAGCAGCTTAAGTCAGGGGCAGGAGACCCAGTACTTC.

The V and J genes are TRBV6-6 and TRBJ2-5, with no clear D. V lost 2 bases and J 5 bases, leaving 6 bases between the germline ends. Germline values: CDR1 MNHNY, CDR2 SVGAGI (reference sequence). This CDR3 spans 12 amino acids. Here the CDR3 reads CASSYPPETQYF. The CDR3 region has the DNA TGTGCCAGCAGTTACCCCCCCGAGACCCAGTACTTC.

The chain recombines TRBV30 with TRBJ1-1; D is perhaps TRBD1 (6 bases). The CDR3 sequence is 13 residues long. V was trimmed by 4 bases and J by 4 bases, leaving 13 bases between them. Germline CDR1 reads GTSNPN; CDR2 reads SVGIG (reference sequence). DNA for the CDR3: TGTGCCTGGAACTTCGGGGGCGGCACTGAAGCTTTCTTT. Amino acid sequence: CAWNFGGGTEAFF. The full variable domain, with the rest looked up from reference TRBV30 and TRBJ1-1, is SQTIHQWPATLVQPVGSPLSLECTVEGTSNPNLYWYRQAAGRGLQLLFYSVGIGQISSEVPQNLSASRPQDRQFILSSKKLLLSDSGFYLCAWNFGGGTEAFFGQGTRLTVV.

This chain links TRBV19 with TRBJ1-2, with D tentatively TRBD1 (6 bases). CDR1 and CDR2 from the germline V gene are LNHDA and SQIVND (reference sequence). This CDR3 is 16 amino acids long. Trimming removed 6 bases at V and 7 bases at J, with 24 bases between. CDR3 in amino acids: CASRRSNREVLGGYTF. CDR3 coding DNA: TGTGCCAGTAGGCGTAGCAACAGGGAGGTACTCGGTGGCTACACCTTC.

This clone was detected many times. The chain links TRBV19 to TRBJ1-1; unclear D gene. The CDR3 is made up of 13 amino acids. Between the trimmed V and J ends, which lost 5 bases and 0 bases, there was a span of 7 bases. Germline CDR1 LNHDA, CDR2 SQIVND (reference sequence). CDR3 loop: CASSSVMNTEAFF. CDR3 nucleotide sequence: TGTGCCAGTAGTTCCGTTATGAACACTGAAGCTTTCTTT. The full variable domain, with the rest looked up from reference TRBV19 and TRBJ1-1, is DGGITQSPKYLFRKEGQNVTLSCEQNLNHDAMYWYRQDPGQGLRLIYYSQIVNDFQKGDIAEGYSVSREKKESFPLTVTSAQKNPTAFYLCASSSVMNTEAFFGQGTRLTVV.